These 32 T cell receptor beta chains came from one sample sequenced in a study of cytomegalovirus exposure and HLA in healthy donors. PCR amplification relied on 60 Vbeta primers (plus 13 Jbeta primers). Clones were sequenced by immunoSEQ multiplex PCR, and TCRdb holds only the in-frame ones, with some missing. The sample consists of more than 95,000 clones, roughly 18% of them appearing once. The sequenced sample was PBMCs. The source of these receptors is a female donor in good health and CMV-seropositive.

The chain carries TRBV27 and TRBJ1-6; 9 nucleotides agree with TRBD1. This CDR3 comprises 16 residues. CDR1 and CDR2 (germline): MNHEY, SMNVEV (reference sequence). The ends lost 6 bases at V and 8 bases at J; junction bases unmatched: 11. The CDR3 protein is CASRMGTGQGYSPLHF. The CDR3 DNA follows: TGTGCCAGCAGAATGGGGACGGGACAGGGTTATTCACCCCTCCACTTT.

V usage is TRBV10-2 and J usage is TRBJ2-7; 12 bases line up with TRBD2. The CDR3 loop spans 15 amino acids. Germline-derived CDR1 and CDR2 are WSHSY and SAAADI. V shed 7 bases and J 1 base; nucleotides not matched to a gene: 5. The CDR3 protein is CASKGTSGLSYEQYF. The CDR3 DNA follows: TGCGCCAGCAAGGGGACTAGCGGGCTTTCCTACGAGCAGTACTTC.

The table lists this clone with a few counts. The genes are TRBV4-1 and TRBJ1-2, with D tentatively TRBD1 (5 bases). Germline lookup yields CDR1 MGHRA and CDR2 YSYEKL. The CDR3 is 15 amino acids. Trimming removed 1 base at V and 2 bases at J, with 11 bases between. This chain's CDR3 is CASSQGQGWNYGYTF. In nucleotides, the CDR3 is TGCGCCAGCAGCCAAGGGCAGGGATGGAACTATGGCTACACCTTC.

Concerning this clone itself: The germline gene is not matched at one end of the junction; a read error may be the cause. Other nucleotide sequences in the sample specify the same CDR3. This chain uses TRBV5-1 with TRBJ1-1, with 7 bases matching TRBD1. This CDR3 comprises 14 residues. Looked up from germline, CDR1 is SGHRS and CDR2 is YFSETQ. CDR3 sequence: CASSFQQGNTEAFF. In DNA, the CDR3 is TGCGCCAGCAGCTTTCAACAGGGGAACACTGAGGCTTTCTTT.

The genes are TRBV29-1 and TRBJ2-7; the D gene is possibly TRBD1 (5 bases). The CDR3 is 13 amino acids. V was pared by 7 bases and J by 9 bases, with 22 bases between. Germline lookup yields CDR1 SQVTM and CDR2 ANQGSEA. The CDR3: CSATKGLNDGQYF. The DNA of the CDR3 is TGCAGCGCGACCAAGGGGCTTAATGATGGGCAGTACTTC.

This clone was seen more than once but under ten times. J is TRBJ1-2 and V is TRBV14; D unresolved. Trimming cost V 3 bases and J 7 bases, with 12 bases left between them. Germline-derived CDR1 and CDR2 are SGHDN and FVKESK. The CDR3 extends over 13 amino acids. The CDR3 here is CASSQIGVTGYTF. The CDR3 DNA sequence: TGTGCCAGCAGCCAGATAGGAGTCACTGGCTACACCTTC.

The sample holds a few counts of this clone. The V call is TRBV7-8, the J call TRBJ2-1, with 8 bases aligning to TRBD2. V shed 5 bases, J shed 4 bases, and the junction held 10 bases outside the gene matches. Germline V lookup: CDR1 SGHVS, CDR2 FQNEAQ. The CDR3 sequence is 16 residues long. The CDR3 DNA sequence: TGTGCCAGCAGCCCAGAGAGCGGGAGACTTTACAATGAGCAGTTCTTC. This codes for CASSPESGRLYNEQFF. The variable domain in full, completed from reference TRBV7-8 and TRBJ2-1, reads GAGVSQSPRYKVAKRGQDVALRCDPISGHVSLFWYQQALGQGPEFLTYFQNEAQLDKSGLPSDRFFAERPEGSVSTLKIQRTQQEDSAVYLCASSPESGRLYNEQFFGPGTRLTVL.

This clone has just a few counts. The chain links TRBV7-9 to TRBJ2-3; 10 bases agree with TRBD1. Looked up from germline, CDR1 is SEHNR and CDR2 is FQNEAQ (reference sequence). The CDR3 is made up of 17 amino acids. Germline trimming cut 1 base from V and 0 bases from J; bases unmatched to any gene: 4. The chain's CDR3 is CASSLGGQGDSTDTQYF. CDR3 nucleotides: TGTGCCAGCAGCTTAGGAGGACAGGGGGACAGCACAGATACGCAGTATTTT.

V is TRBV11-2 and J is TRBJ1-1; tentative D call: TRBD1 (6 bases). Trimming pared 4 bases from V and 4 bases from J, leaving 10 bases between. Germline V gives CDR1 SGHAT, CDR2 FQNNGV. This CDR3 comprises 13 residues. This chain's CDR3 is CASSSQGFTEAFF. CDR3 nucleotides: TGTGCCAGCAGCTCACAGGGTTTCACTGAAGCTTTCTTT.

This clone was seen a few times. This chain joins TRBV29-1 and TRBJ2-7, with 14 positions matching TRBD2. The CDR3 totals 16 residues. The ends lost 4 bases at V and 3 bases at J; junction bases unmatched: 8. Germline V gene sequence: CDR1 SQVTM, CDR2 ANQGSEA. The CDR3 spells CSVGPGTSGRIYEQYF. The CDR3 DNA sequence: TGCAGCGTTGGTCCCGGGACTAGCGGGAGAATCTACGAGCAGTACTTC.

This clone has only a few counts. The chain has TRBV5-1 and TRBJ2-7, with 10 bases fitting TRBD1. J lost 6 bases, V lost 0 bases, and 6 bases had no gene match. CDR1 SGHRS and CDR2 YFSETQ come from the germline V gene. CDR3 length: 15 residues. The CDR3, as DNA: TGCGCCAGCAGCTTGGAAGGGTGGACAGGGGGCGAGCAGTACTTC. Its translation is CASSLEGWTGGEQYF.

V usage is TRBV2 and J usage is TRBJ2-1; TRBD2 might be the D (5 bases). The CDR3 loop spans 13 amino acids. The V gene lost 8 bases and the J gene lost 1 base, with 9 bases spanning the gap. The germline gives CDR1 SNHLY, CDR2 FYNNEI. CDR3 protein: CASSGGSYNEQFF. The CDR3 DNA reads as TGTGCCAGCTCAGGCGGGTCCTACAATGAGCAGTTCTTC.

CDR3 in amino acids: CASSVGIADLPQFF. Here the CDR3 DNA reads TGTGCCAGCAGCGTAGGAATAGCGGACCTTCCGCAGTTCTTC. The genes are TRBV9 and TRBJ2-1; D is possibly TRBD2 (6 bases). This CDR3 has 14 amino acids. Trimming stripped 0 bases from V and 12 bases from J, with 16 bases between. Per the germline V gene, CDR1 is SGDLS and CDR2 is YYNGEE. Looking up the rest from reference TRBV9 and TRBJ2-1 gives the full variable domain: DSGVTQTPKHLITATGQRVTLRCSPRSGDLSVYWYQQSLDQGLQFLIQYYNGEERAKGNILERFSAQQFPDLHSELNLSSLELGDSALYFCASSVGIADLPQFFGPGTRLTVL.

The gene calls are TRBV30 and TRBJ2-1, with TRBD2 matching over 12 bases. This CDR3 region has 18 residues. V was clipped by 1 base and J by 7 bases; unmatched bases: 14. The germline CDR1 and CDR2 sequences are GTSNPN and SVGIG (reference sequence). DNA of the CDR3: TGTGCCTGGAGTGGGAGGCCCCTGACTAGCGGGAGCGGTAATGAGCAGTTCTTC. Encoded protein: CAWSGRPLTSGSGNEQFF.

This clone has only a few counts. The chain employs TRBV10-3 and TRBJ2-5; TRBD2 aligns across 7 bases. V was clipped by 9 bases and J by 4 bases; unmatched bases: 11. In germline, CDR1 is ENHRY, CDR2 SYGVKD. The CDR3 extends over 14 amino acids. This chain's CDR3 is CAIKPGLPPETQYF. The CDR3 coding sequence is TGTGCCATTAAACCGGGACTACCCCCAGAGACCCAGTACTTC.

This rearrangement joins TRBV5-1 to TRBJ2-3, with TRBD1 as a possible D gene (6 bases). The germline V and J ends were trimmed by 0 bases and 0 bases, with 11 bases remaining between them. Germline CDR1 SGHRS, CDR2 YFSETQ. This CDR3 is built from 16 residues. The CDR3 DNA is TGCGCCAGCAGCTTGGTGGGTCAGGGGAGCACAGATACGCAGTATTTT. This translates into CASSLVGQGSTDTQYF.

The sample holds a few counts of this clone. CDR3 in amino acids: CASSLIVTGVYEQYF. CDR3 nucleotides: TGTGCCAGCAGCTTGATAGTGACAGGGGTGTACGAGCAGTACTTC. The chain links TRBV5-6 to TRBJ2-7; 8 bases agree with TRBD1. Losses at the gene ends were 1 base for V and 4 bases for J; bases not matched to a gene: 7. Germline CDR1 is SGHDT and CDR2 is YYEEEE. The CDR3 loop spans 15 amino acids.

This clone showed up just a few times. CDR3 region: CAWAGFSSYNSPLHF. CDR3 coding DNA: TGTGCCTGGGCGGGATTCAGCTCCTATAATTCACCCCTCCACTTT. V and J are TRBV30 and TRBJ1-6; D gene ambiguous. The V gene's germline CDR1 is GTSNPN and CDR2 SVGIG (reference sequence). The CDR3 has 15 amino acids. V lost 5 bases and J lost 0, with 11 bases in between. Together with reference TRBV30 and TRBJ1-6, the CDR3 gives the full variable domain: SQTIHQWPATLVQPVGSPLSLECTVEGTSNPNLYWYRQAAGRGLQLLFYSVGIGQISSEVPQNLSASRPQDRQFILSSKKLLLSDSGFYLCAWAGFSSYNSPLHFGNGTRLTVT.

The chain is built from TRBV19 and TRBJ2-2, with 7 bases fitting TRBD1. The CDR3 has 14 amino acids. Germline V gene lookup returns CDR1 LNHDA and CDR2 SQIVND (reference sequence). V gave up 5 bases and J gave up 5 bases; unmatched junction bases: 5. CDR3 DNA: TGTGCCAGTAGTGTCGGACAGGCGACCGGGGAGCTGTTTTTT. This sequence encodes CASSVGQATGELFF.

A few counts support this clone. This sequence joins TRBV6-4 and TRBJ2-3, with 11 bases lining up with TRBD2. CDR1 MRHNA and CDR2 SNTAGT come from the germline V gene. The J segment lost 4 bases and the V segment lost 4 bases, leaving 1 base of the junction unmatched. The CDR3 extends over 14 amino acids. The CDR3 DNA sequence: TGTGCCAGCAGTGTAGCGGGGGGGCCAGATACGCAGTATTTT. Its protein is CASSVAGGPDTQYF.

This clone was detected a few times. The chain is built from TRBV2 and TRBJ1-2; 10 bases align to TRBD1. The CDR3 has 15 residues. J gave up 3 bases and V 7 bases, and 8 bases lay outside the gene matches. Germline lookup yields CDR1 SNHLY and CDR2 FYNNEI. CDR3 nucleotides: TGTGCCAGCACCAAAAGACAGGGGGCGTACTATGGCTACACCTTC. It specifies CASTKRQGAYYGYTF.

There are a few counts of this clone. The chain is built from TRBV27 and TRBJ2-7, with a possible D match to TRBD2 (6 bases). The length of the CDR3 is 16 residues. V was cut by 2 bases and J by 2 bases, with 16 bases left in between. The germline V gene has CDR1 MNHEY and CDR2 SMNVEV (reference sequence). CDR3 protein: CASSLNLGLRTYEQYF. In DNA form, the CDR3 reads TGTGCCAGCAGTTTAAACCTGGGACTTCGTACCTACGAGCAGTACTTC.

Only a few counts were recorded for this clone. This chain joins TRBV9 and TRBJ2-3; D is perhaps TRBD2 (6 bases). The V end lost 4 bases, the J end lost 2 bases, and 17 bases lay between the germline ends. Germline loops: CDR1 SGDLS, CDR2 YYNGEE. The CDR3 consists of 16 residues. The CDR3 sequence: CASSMNWGDLTDTQYF. CDR3 in DNA: TGTGCCAGCAGCATGAACTGGGGGGACCTCACAGATACGCAGTATTTT.

The gene calls are TRBV4-1 and TRBJ2-7, with 10 positions matching TRBD2. The CDR3 spans 16 residues. V was pared by 1 base and J by 2 bases, with 5 bases of the junction left unmatched. Germline lookup yields CDR1 MGHRA and CDR2 YSYEKL. CDR3 DNA: TGCGCCAGCAGCCAAGTTCTAGCGGGAGCGGCCTACGAGCAGTACTTC. Amino acid sequence: CASSQVLAGAAYEQYF.

The chain joins TRBV7-2 to TRBJ2-2, with 11 bases that match TRBD2. This CDR3 has 15 residues. CDR1 is SGHTA and CDR2 is FQGNSA in the germline V gene. The trim removed 3 bases at V and 7 bases at J, leaving 4 bases unmatched. CDR3 loop: CASSFSGGEFGELFF. CDR3 DNA sequence: TGTGCCAGCAGCTTTAGCGGGGGGGAGTTCGGGGAGCTGTTTTTT.

This clone has a handful of counts. J is TRBJ2-6 and V is TRBV27; 8 bases agree with TRBD1. V lost 2 bases, J lost 9 bases, and 0 bases stayed unmatched. Germline V CDR1 and CDR2: MNHEY, SMNVEV (reference sequence). The CDR3 is made up of 13 amino acids. As DNA, the CDR3 is TGTGCCAGCAGTTTAGACAGGGGCAACGTCCTGACTTTC. Protein: CASSLDRGNVLTF.

This clone turned up a few times. This chain links TRBV28 with TRBJ1-4; 10 bases line up with TRBD1. The CDR3 has 15 residues. Trimming took 4 bases from V and 5 from J; bases not matched to a gene: 4. Germline V lookup: CDR1 MDHEN, CDR2 SYDVKM. This CDR3 is CASSSEGQGNEKLFF. CDR3 DNA: TGTGCCAGCAGTTCCGAGGGACAGGGGAATGAAAAACTGTTTTTT.

This chain joins TRBV11-2 and TRBJ2-3, with 9 bases fitting TRBD1. With V trimmed by 5 bases and J by 3 bases, 6 bases remained unmatched. Germline V gene data show CDR1 as SGHAT and CDR2 as FQNNGV. This CDR3 is 15 amino acids long. CDR3 sequence: CASSPEDRGTDTQYF. CDR3 DNA sequence: TGTGCCAGCAGCCCAGAGGACAGGGGAACAGATACGCAGTATTTT. Looking up the rest from reference TRBV11-2 and TRBJ2-3 gives the full variable domain: EAGVAQSPRYKIIEKRQSVAFWCNPISGHATLYWYQQILGQGPKLLIQFQNNGVVDDSQLPKDRFSAERLKGVDSTLKIQPAKLEDSAVYLCASSPEDRGTDTQYFGPGTRLTVL.

This clone was seen only a few times. This sequence joins TRBV6-1 and TRBJ2-1; D gene ambiguous. In germline, CDR1 is MNHNS, CDR2 SASEGT. Trimming stripped 3 bases from V and 2 bases from J, with 2 bases between. This CDR3 is 12 amino acids long. In nucleotides, the CDR3 is TGTGCCAGCAGTGACACCTACAATGAGCAGTTCTTC. Translated: CASSDTYNEQFF.

This clone was detected a few times. The chain joins TRBV4-2 to TRBJ2-5; a weak D match, TRBD2 (6 bases). Germline lookup yields CDR1 LGHNA and CDR2 YNFKEQ. There are 17 residues in the CDR3. Between the trimmed V and J ends, which lost 4 bases and 0 bases, there was a span of 18 bases. CDR3 sequence (DNA): TGTGCCAGCAGCCCCCGGGGTAGCGGAAATTACCAAGAGACCCAGTACTTC. Translation gives CASSPRGSGNYQETQYF.

This clone appeared a few times. The chain carries TRBV5-1 and TRBJ2-7; 8 bases match TRBD1. CDR1 and CDR2 from the germline V gene are SGHRS and YFSETQ. V was clipped by 2 bases and J by 2 bases; unmatched bases: 3. This CDR3 is 14 amino acids long. The CDR3 spells CASSFSQGAYEQYF. The DNA of the CDR3 is TGCGCCAGCAGCTTCTCACAGGGGGCCTACGAGCAGTACTTC.

This chain connects TRBV6-5 to TRBJ2-3, with 10 bases fitting TRBD2. CDR1 MNHEY and CDR2 SVGAGI come from the germline V gene. After removal of 7 bases from V and 2 bases from J, the junction contained 3 bases not matched to a gene. This CDR3 region has 14 residues. DNA for the CDR3: TGTGCCAGCAAGAGCGGGAGGGACACAGATACGCAGTATTTT. It specifies CASKSGRDTDTQYF.